A single sample is the source of the 12 T cell receptor beta chains below, sequenced in a study of cytomegalovirus exposure and HLA in healthy donors. Vbeta (60) and Jbeta (13) primers were used in the PCR. Profiling relied on immunoSEQ multiplex PCR, and the TCRdb table lists in-frame clones only, not all of them. In the table there are approximately 100,000 clones, around three quarters of which are singletons. The sample taken for sequencing was PBMCs. These receptors were collected from a human donor in good health.

V is TRBV6-1 and J is TRBJ1-5; D might be TRBD1 (6 bases). The germline V gene encodes CDR1 MNHNS and CDR2 SASEGT. Trimming cost V 1 base and J 7 bases, with 11 bases left between them. The CDR3 totals 14 residues. For the CDR3, the DNA is TGTGCCAGCAGTGAAGGATTCAGGGGACAGCCCCAGCATTTT. Its translation is CASSEGFRGQPQHF.

The J gene is TRBJ1-2, the V gene TRBV10-3; 9 nucleotides agree with TRBD1. Germline CDR1 ENHRY, CDR2 SYGVKD. With V trimmed by 1 base and J by 8 bases, 8 bases remained unmatched. The CDR3 covers 15 residues. CDR3 nucleotides: TGTGCCATCAGTGAGTTTACAGCAACAGGGGGCGGCTACACCTTC. Translated, it gives CAISEFTATGGGYTF.

This clone has only a few counts. The chain is built from TRBV7-2 and TRBJ2-5, with TRBD1 as a possible D gene (5 bases). The end of the DNA fits TRBJ2-7 better, so the J call may be wrong. Germline V gene sequence: CDR1 SGHTA, CDR2 FQGNSA. The CDR3 is 14 residues long. CDR3 bases: TGTGCCAGCAGCTTACCGACCAGGGCCTACGAGCAGTACTTC. Amino acids: CASSLPTRAYEQYF.

CDR3 amino acids: CASSLDRSTDTQYF. CDR3 bases: TGCGCCAGCAGCTTGGACAGAAGCACAGATACGCAGTATTTT. V is TRBV5-1 and J is TRBJ2-3, with D uncertain. This CDR3 comprises 14 residues. From germline, CDR1 is SGHRS and CDR2 YFSETQ. The ends were cut back, 0 bases at V and 0 bases at J, with 5 bases in the middle.

This clone was observed a few times. The rearrangement links TRBV11-3 to TRBJ2-2; D ambiguous. V was shortened by 5 bases and J by 3 bases, with 13 bases between the two germline ends. Germline V gene lookup returns CDR1 SGHNT and CDR2 YENEEA. The CDR3 consists of 15 residues. The CDR3 here is CASSPTHTYTGELFF. The CDR3, as DNA: TGTGCCAGCAGCCCAACCCACACCTACACCGGGGAGCTGTTTTTT.

The chain employs TRBV4-3 and TRBJ1-4; tentatively, D is TRBD1 (6 bases). Trimming removed 1 base at V and 7 bases at J, with 10 bases between. Germline V lookup: CDR1 LGHNA, CDR2 YSLEER. This CDR3 is 14 amino acids long. CDR3 nucleotides: TGCGCCAGCAGCCAAGCCAGGGGCGGTGAAAAACTGTTTTTT. Translated, it gives CASSQARGGEKLFF.

The V call is TRBV29-1, the J call TRBJ2-7; 9 positions agree with TRBD1. Germline values: CDR1 SQVTM, CDR2 ANQGSEA. CDR3 length: 12 amino acids. The junction had 8 bases not matched to a gene; V was cut back by 7 bases and J by 7 bases. The CDR3 DNA reads as TGCAGCGCCCGGGACAGGGCCTTGGAGCAGTACTTC. Its translation is CSARDRALEQYF.

This chain uses TRBV6-5 with TRBJ2-7; possible D gene TRBD2, 6 bases. Germline lookup yields CDR1 MNHEY and CDR2 SVGAGI. V was clipped by 6 bases and J by 3 bases, with 18 bases between them. This CDR3 has 15 residues. As DNA, the CDR3 is TGTGCCAGCAGCCCTGGGCGCGGACTAAACTACGAGCAGTACTTC. This encodes CASSPGRGLNYEQYF.

The chain uses TRBV2 and TRBJ2-6; TRBD1 matches at 7 bases. The germline gives CDR1 SNHLY, CDR2 FYNNEI. Trimming cost V 6 bases and J 0 bases; bases outside gene matches: 14. This CDR3 contains 19 residues. The CDR3 protein is CASRGGVGTADSGANVLTF. CDR3 in DNA: TGTGCCAGCAGGGGTGGGGTCGGGACAGCAGACTCTGGGGCCAACGTCCTGACTTTC. Using reference TRBV2 and TRBJ2-6 for the parts outside the CDR3, the full variable domain is EPEVTQTPSHQVTQMGQEVILRCVPISNHLYFYWYRQILGQKVEFLVSFYNNEISEKSEIFDDQFSVERPDGSNFTLKIRSTKLEDSAMYFCASRGGVGTADSGANVLTFGAGSRLTVL.

This clone was recorded a few times. Other DNA sequences within the sample encode an identical CDR3. The chain has TRBV29-1 and TRBJ2-7; weak D call: TRBD1 (5 bases). Germline V gene data show CDR1 as SQVTM and CDR2 as ANQGSEA. The V end was cut by 6 bases, the J end by 2 bases, with 14 bases between. CDR3 length equals 13 residues. The CDR3 DNA reads TGCAGCGTCGACGGCGACAGCCCCTACGAGCAGTACTTC. Translation: CSVDGDSPYEQYF.

A few counts support this clone. The chain has TRBV7-9 and TRBJ2-7, with a tentative D call TRBD1 (6 bases). The V end was cut by 5 bases, the J end by 3 bases, with 17 bases between. There are 15 residues in the CDR3. CDR1 is SEHNR and CDR2 is FQNEAQ in the germline V gene (reference sequence). CDR3 bases: TGTGCCAGCAGCCCCAAGGAACAGGGCCACTACGAGCAGTACTTC. It translates to CASSPKEQGHYEQYF.

This clone was detected only a few times. The rearrangement links TRBV4-2 to TRBJ2-2; TRBD1 is a possible D gene (6 bases). This CDR3 comprises 16 residues. The V gene's germline CDR1 is LGHNA and CDR2 YNFKEQ. Trimming took 5 bases from V and 0 from J, leaving 13 bases between them. CDR3 amino acids: CASSAGTLANTGELFF. The CDR3 nucleotides read TGTGCCAGCAGCGCCGGGACACTAGCGAACACCGGGGAGCTGTTTTTT.